The following is a T cell receptor beta chain sequence with its context. There is no known antigen for this receptor. Base qualities are missing; no much larger clone stands one base away. The record originates from a study of identical twins (dated by TCRdb to 2015 to 2016). Regarding the research as a whole: To test whether fetal clonotypes persist, this study deep-sequenced TCR alpha and beta repertoires from monozygotic twins, from unrelated adults of various ages, and from cord blood. To rule out contamination, the twin experiments were replicated at different times with different library preparation protocols.

Library prep was done by 5' RACE. The instrument was an Illumina HiSeq 2000. Template switching added a universal primer binding site, and the final cDNA carried a unique molecular identifier that allowed TCR cDNA molecules to be counted accurately. Specific primers in the conserved constant-segment region were used to synthesize first-strand cDNA for the TCR alpha and beta chains. To control for contamination, every cDNA library was double barcoded, receiving both a SMART-Mk sample barcode and Illumina barcodes. TruSeq adapter sequences along with Illumina sample barcodes were introduced in two successive PCR steps. The TCR alpha and beta cDNA libraries were sequenced on the Illumina HiSeq platform using custom primers. In the source study's methods: Unique molecular identifiers were extracted from raw reads with MiGEC, and CDR3 positions were determined with MiXCR. Recombination models were inferred per individual with the repgenHMM and IGoR tools using an EM algorithm. Shared clonotypes were analyzed with the tcR package in R, and sharing was normalized by the product of cloneset sizes. Out-of-frame nonproductive sequences were analyzed to study raw recombination free of thymic and clonal selection effects. The public reads were reanalyzed by TCRdb: fastp trimming at Q25, MiXCR alignment, in-frame beta chains only. Rows with one shared CDR3 protein collapse into an entry with the most common genes and DNA. For this entry, the V and J calls and clone size follow TCRdb and not the study's own pipeline. This sample lists 400,000 to 600,000 distinct CDR3 sequences; around 20% were detected once. The ten largest clonotypes hold 0.48% of the sample.

The CDR1 and CDR2 encoded by the germline V gene (reference sequence) are DFQATT and SNEGSKA. The cysteine opens and the phenylalanine closes a CDR3 of 15 amino acids. Of all the DNA, just the CDR3 is kept, 45 bases in frame from base 1. V ends up 2 bases short and J 0 bases short, with an unmatched junction base count of 6. Only healthy Caucasian donors were included. Three pairs of female monozygotic twins, all aged roughly 18 to 30 years, were included in the twin cohort. CD4+ and CD8+ T cell populations were isolated with positive isolation kits from Invitrogen. On the study overall, not on this receptor specifically: Because the same donors could not be followed over many years, the conclusions depended on cross-sectional statistical analysis. Zero-insertion analyses could be partly confounded by invariant T cells such as MAIT and iNKT, though diverse VJ usage argued against such confounding for most clonotypes. Abundant cord blood beta clonotypes carried fewer insertions; young adult naive repertoires showed a weaker similar trend, while memory repertoires showed none. Out-of-frame TCR alpha sequences shared between twins showed an excess of low generation-probability sequences compared with coincidental sharing between unrelated individuals. Excess twin sharing in beta out-of-frame sequences was weaker because fewer shared sequences lowered the signal-to-noise ratio. Recombination models systematically underestimated out-of-frame TCR alpha sharing in monozygotic twins but agreed with sharing between unrelated individuals.

These data were likewise used in another study, on yellow fever vaccine responses in identical twins. As the second publication notes: The T cell response to vaccination in identical twins was reported by the authors to appear partly convergent and partly personalized. Focusing on identical twins, the study followed the T cell clones that responded to the vaccine, and did so with precision.

Sequencing was done on a sample of CD4+ T cells sorted from blood. Rearrangement joined TRBV20-1 to TRBJ2-5, and TRBD2 aligns with 7 junction nucleotides. This receptor was obtained from a woman between 18 and 29 years old in good health. CDR3 sequence: CSARSRGEYQETQYF. In nucleotide form, the sequence is TGCAGTGCTAGATCCCGGGGGGAGTACCAAGAGACCCAGTACTTC.